This passage covers 8 T cell receptor beta chains from one sample sequenced in a study of CD8 T cells in Susac syndrome. With random hexamers, 0.5 to 1 ug RNA was reverse transcribed. One entry per CDR3 protein results from TCRdb running MiXCR on the immunoSEQ multiplex PCR reads. The table lists some 200,000 distinct CDR3 sequences, about 94% of them singletons, with about 0.13% in the top ten. The sample was CD8+ T cells from PBMCs. The receptors shown here come from a human donor with multiple sclerosis.

V usage is TRBV9 and J usage is TRBJ1-2; D not certain. The CDR3 has 12 residues. Germline-derived CDR1 and CDR2 are SGDLS and YYNGEE. Deletions cut 3 bases from V and 7 bases from J, with 10 bases between. The CDR3 spells CASSGNTVGYTF. Written as DNA, the CDR3 is TGTGCCAGCAGCGGTAATACAGTTGGCTACACCTTC.

The CDR3 is CASSLSGGWYEQYF. The CDR3 nucleotides read TGTGCCAGCAGTTTATCTGGGGGGTGGTACGAGCAGTACTTC. The rearrangement links TRBV27 to TRBJ2-7, with D perhaps TRBD2 (6 bases). V shed 0 bases and J shed 4 bases, with 10 bases lying between them. Looked up from germline, CDR1 is MNHEY and CDR2 is SMNVEV (reference sequence). The CDR3 has 14 residues.

V usage is TRBV7-9 and J usage is TRBJ1-2; 7 bases match TRBD1. Trimming removed 4 bases from V and 4 bases from J; junction bases left unmatched: 12. The germline V gene has CDR1 SEHNR and CDR2 FQNEAQ (reference sequence). This CDR3 is 16 amino acids long. Here the CDR3 reads CASSSLQGRIGYGYTF. As DNA, the CDR3 is TGTGCCAGCAGCTCGTTACAGGGGAGAATAGGCTATGGCTACACCTTC.

The rearrangement links TRBV12-3 or TRBV12-4 to TRBJ1-1; 7 nucleotides line up with TRBD1. The CDR3 has 15 residues. V dropped 3 bases and J dropped 0; count of bases not matched to a gene: 4. CDR3 residues: CASSLEGQLNTEAFF. CDR3 nucleotide sequence: TGTGCCAGCAGTTTGGAGGGACAGCTGAACACTGAAGCTTTCTTT.

The rearrangement uses TRBV12-3 or TRBV12-4 and TRBJ1-5; D gene unclear. The CDR3 loop spans 12 amino acids. V lost 2 bases and J 7 bases, leaving 6 bases between the germline ends. For the CDR3, the DNA is TGTGCCAGCAGTTTAATGGCGCAGCCCCAGCATTTT. As protein: CASSLMAQPQHF.

The chain joins TRBV7-8 to TRBJ2-7, with D possibly TRBD1 on 6 matching bases. Germline V gene sequence: CDR1 SGHVS, CDR2 FQNEAQ. Trimming stripped 3 bases from V and 0 bases from J, with 9 bases between. CDR3 size: 14 residues. CDR3 amino acids: CASSFGGTSYEQYF. The CDR3 region has the DNA TGTGCCAGCAGCTTTGGGGGCACCTCCTACGAGCAGTACTTC. The full variable domain, with the rest looked up from reference TRBV7-8 and TRBJ2-7, is GAGVSQSPRYKVAKRGQDVALRCDPISGHVSLFWYQQALGQGPEFLTYFQNEAQLDKSGLPSDRFFAERPEGSVSTLKIQRTQQEDSAVYLCASSFGGTSYEQYFGPGTRLTVT.

The chain employs TRBV7-8 and TRBJ1-6; 12 positions match TRBD1. Germline V gene lookup returns CDR1 SGHVS and CDR2 FQNEAQ. V was pared by 2 bases and J by 7 bases, with 15 bases of the junction left unmatched. The CDR3 is 20 amino acids. In DNA, the CDR3 is TGTGCCAGCAGCTTACAAATAGGGACAGGGGGCGCAGACGTCAATTCACCCCTCCACTTT. As protein: CASSLQIGTGGADVNSPLHF.

J is TRBJ2-2 and V is TRBV7-8, with D hard to call. V gave up 8 bases and J gave up 9 bases, with 13 bases separating them. The CDR3 totals 12 residues. Germline lookup yields CDR1 SGHVS and CDR2 FQNEAQ. The CDR3 sequence: CASAGEVRELFF. DNA of the CDR3: TGTGCCAGCGCCGGAGAGGTCCGGGAGCTGTTTTTT.